The next 8 T cell receptor beta chains were all read from a single sample in a study of T cells after yellow fever vaccination. In TCRdb, the 5' RACE reads were re-called with MiXCR into one record per CDR3 protein. The sample has 500,000 to 550,000 distinct CDR3 sequences; 21% are singletons. This specimen consisted of PBMCs, obtained roughly 20 days after the first yellow fever vaccination. These receptors all come from a man younger than 30 who received the YFV17D yellow fever vaccine.

V and J are TRBV27 and TRBJ2-3; 11 bases line up with TRBD2. Germline assignment: CDR1 MNHEY and CDR2 SMNVEV (reference sequence). V dropped 6 bases and J dropped 4; count of bases not matched to a gene: 6. The CDR3 runs 15 residues. In nucleotides, the CDR3 is TGTGCCAGCAGCCTTAGCGGGGGGGCCCCAGATACGCAGTATTTT. Residues: CASSLSGGAPDTQYF.

This clonotype appeared many times. The chain links TRBV5-1 to TRBJ2-3; TRBD2 agrees at 8 bases. This CDR3 comprises 15 residues. J was trimmed by 5 bases and V by 0 bases; bases with no gene match: 5. The germline V gene encodes CDR1 SGHRS and CDR2 YFSETQ. CDR3 sequence: CASSLGQRGKDTQYF. The CDR3 DNA sequence: TGCGCCAGCAGCTTGGGGCAGCGGGGGAAAGATACGCAGTATTTT.

The chain employs TRBV6-2 or TRBV6-3 and TRBJ1-1, with a possible D match to TRBD1 (6 bases). V dropped 4 bases and J dropped 10 bases, with 16 bases sitting between them. The germline gives CDR1 MNHEY, CDR2 SVGEGT. This CDR3 region has 13 residues. CDR3 nucleotide sequence: TGTGCCAGCAGTTTACCCGGCTTAGGGGGAGCTTTCTTT. This gives the protein CASSLPGLGGAFF.

The chain joins TRBV5-1 to TRBJ2-7; 11 positions agree with TRBD1. The germline CDR1 and CDR2 sequences are SGHRS and YFSETQ. V shed 0 bases and J 5 bases; nucleotides not matched to a gene: 4. The CDR3 sequence is 15 residues long. The CDR3 DNA is TGCGCCAGCAGCTTGGTGGGACAGGGGGGAGACGAGCAGTACTTC. Its protein product is CASSLVGQGGDEQYF.

This clonotype has just a few counts. This chain uses TRBV2 with TRBJ1-2; no definite D call. CDR1 SNHLY and CDR2 FYNNEI come from the germline V gene. Trimming cost V 3 bases and J 4 bases, with 15 bases left between them. This CDR3 has 15 amino acids. The CDR3 protein is CASSEAGSQVYGYTF. For the CDR3, the DNA is TGTGCCAGCAGTGAGGCGGGGAGCCAGGTCTATGGCTACACCTTC.

This chain links TRBV2 with TRBJ1-4, with a tentative D call TRBD1 (5 bases). CDR1 and CDR2 from the germline V gene are SNHLY and FYNNEI. The CDR3 extends over 14 amino acids. V dropped 8 bases and J dropped 7 bases, with 17 bases sitting between them. The CDR3, as DNA: TGTGCCAGCCACCGTAGCGGGGGAGGTGAAAAACTGTTTTTT. It translates to CASHRSGGGEKLFF. The full variable domain, completed using reference TRBV2 and TRBJ1-4, is EPEVTQTPSHQVTQMGQEVILRCVPISNHLYFYWYRQILGQKVEFLVSFYNNEISEKSEIFDDQFSVERPDGSNFTLKIRSTKLEDSAMYFCASHRSGGGEKLFFGSGTQLSVL.

This chain joins TRBV5-1 and TRBJ2-5; D gene unclear. Germline CDR1 is SGHRS and CDR2 is YFSETQ. The CDR3 spans 11 residues. Trimming removed 4 bases at V and 10 bases at J, with 11 bases between. CDR3 amino acids: CASSPPLDQYF. The CDR3 region has the DNA TGCGCCAGCAGCCCCCCTTTGGACCAGTACTTC. Supplemented by reference TRBV5-1 and TRBJ2-5, the full variable domain reads KAGVTQTPRYLIKTRGQQVTLSCSPISGHRSVSWYQQTPGQGLQFLFEYFSETQRNKGNFPGRFSGRQFSNSRSEMNVSTLELGDSALYLCASSPPLDQYFGPGTRLLVL.

The rearrangement uses TRBV5-1 and TRBJ2-3; D perhaps matches TRBD1 (7 bases). Germline assignment: CDR1 SGHRS and CDR2 YFSETQ. The CDR3 contains 15 residues. The germline V and J ends were trimmed by 5 bases and 2 bases, with 15 bases remaining between them. This chain's CDR3 is CASSWRGQTTDTQYF. The CDR3, as DNA: TGCGCCAGCAGTTGGAGGGGACAGACCACAGATACGCAGTATTTT.